Following are 10 T cell receptor beta chains from one sample sequenced in a study of T cell changes during pregnancy in multiple sclerosis. Method: immunoSEQ multiplex PCR; TCRdb's copy keeps in-frame clones and lacks some. The sample gives under 80,000 clones, 90% to 95% of which show up once; about 0.5% is in the top ten. The sample was peripheral blood, taken in the third trimester of pregnancy. The origin of the receptors is a female donor with multiple sclerosis, enrolled in a pregnancy study.

The gene calls are TRBV6-5 and TRBJ2-5, with 7 bases that match TRBD2. The CDR3 totals 16 residues. With V trimmed by 0 bases and J by 4 bases, 8 bases remained unmatched. Germline CDR1 and CDR2: MNHEY and SVGAGI. This CDR3 is CASSYSIPGGGETQYF. The CDR3 DNA reads as TGTGCCAGCAGTTACTCGATCCCGGGGGGAGGAGAGACCCAGTACTTC.

V gene TRBV7-9 combines with J gene TRBJ2-1, with D unresolved. Trimming cost V 3 bases and J 8 bases, with 8 bases left between them. This CDR3 region has 12 residues. Germline assignment: CDR1 SEHNR and CDR2 FQNEAQ (reference sequence). The CDR3 sequence is CASSFISYEQFF. As DNA, the CDR3 is TGTGCCAGCAGCTTCATTAGCTATGAGCAGTTCTTC.

This chain joins TRBV9 and TRBJ2-5, with TRBD1 identical over 9 bases. The CDR3 runs to 14 residues. Germline trimming cut 3 bases from V and 2 bases from J; bases unmatched to any gene: 2. The germline V gene encodes CDR1 SGDLS and CDR2 YYNGEE. This CDR3 is CASSGGQGQETQYF. CDR3 DNA: TGTGCCAGCAGCGGAGGACAGGGGCAAGAGACCCAGTACTTC.

V is TRBV5-1 and J is TRBJ1-2; no firm D call. The germline V and J ends were trimmed by 0 bases and 0 bases, with 6 bases remaining between them. The CDR3 extends over 14 amino acids. In germline, CDR1 is SGHRS, CDR2 YFSETQ. The CDR3 DNA reads TGCGCCAGCAGCTTGGACGGGACTAACTATGGCTACACCTTC. Translated, it gives CASSLDGTNYGYTF.

This chain joins TRBV7-7 and TRBJ2-5; perhaps TRBD2 as D (5 bases). The V end lost 1 base, the J end lost 4 bases, and 10 bases lay between the germline ends. Germline CDR1 SSHAT, CDR2 FNYEAQ (reference sequence). The CDR3 contains 14 residues. The CDR3: CASSLGRGRETQYF. The CDR3 DNA reads as TGTGCCAGCAGCTTAGGTCGGGGAAGAGAGACCCAGTACTTC.

This clone was seen a handful of times. V usage is TRBV4-2 and J usage is TRBJ1-3; D is ambiguous. CDR1 is LGHNA, CDR2 YNFKEQ, per germline. The CDR3 runs to 15 residues. V was pared by 2 bases and J by 4 bases, with 12 bases between. Written as DNA, the CDR3 is TGTGCCAGCAGCCAATCTCCCGACGGGGGAAACACCATATATTTT. Translation: CASSQSPDGGNTIYF.

A few counts support this clone. The chain couples TRBV7-2 to TRBJ2-5, with D maybe TRBD1 (6 bases). CDR1 is SGHTA, CDR2 FQGNSA, per germline. The V gene lost 5 bases and the J gene lost 1 base, with 11 bases spanning the gap. The CDR3 is 14 amino acids. The CDR3 here is CASSPVRGQETQYF. The CDR3, as DNA: TGTGCCAGCAGCCCCGTCAGGGGCCAAGAGACCCAGTACTTC.

Only one count was recorded for this clone. The chain combines TRBV4-2 with TRBJ2-7; possibly TRBD2 for D (7 bases). Germline V lookup: CDR1 LGHNA, CDR2 YNFKEQ. This CDR3 comprises 17 residues. The V and J ends lost 0 bases and 0 bases respectively, with 15 bases between them. The CDR3 loop is CASSQEPGGKSSYEQYF. Here the CDR3 DNA reads TGTGCCAGCAGCCAAGAACCGGGGGGCAAGAGCTCCTACGAGCAGTACTTC.

The chain is built from TRBV7-6 and TRBJ2-7; D ambiguous. There are 14 residues in the CDR3. V shed 8 bases and J shed 0 bases, with 14 bases lying between them. The V gene's germline CDR1 is SGHVS and CDR2 FNYEAQ. In nucleotides, the CDR3 is TGTGCCAGCTTCGACCCGCAGGTCTCCTACGAGCAGTACTTC. This translates into CASFDPQVSYEQYF.

The V call is TRBV9, the J call TRBJ1-4; a weak D match, TRBD1 (5 bases). Germline V gives CDR1 SGDLS, CDR2 YYNGEE. The CDR3 covers 15 residues. Trimming cost V 4 bases and J 8 bases, with 18 bases left between them. As DNA, the CDR3 is TGTGCCAGCAGCTCCTTCCGGGACTCGGGGGAAAAACTGTTTTTT. Its translation: CASSSFRDSGEKLFF.